This T cell receptor (beta chain) was documented in a study of blood T cell repertoires in COVID-19. TCRdb's table, derived via immunoSEQ multiplex PCR, lists solely in-frame clones and lacks some. The sample has 95,000 to 110,000 clones; approximately 80% are singletons. Trimming cost V 0 bases and J 0 bases, with 9 bases left between them. Germline V gene lookup returns CDR1 GTSNPN and CDR2 SVGIG (reference sequence). The CDR3 loop spans 14 amino acids. The V and J genes are TRBV30 and TRBJ2-7; D not resolved. The sequencing sample was made of peripheral blood. This receptor was identified in a human donor in a cohort sampled during active or convalescent COVID-19. The DNA of the CDR3 is TGTGCCTGGAGTGTCGGCGGTAGCTCCTACGAGCAGTACTTC. Translation gives CAWSVGGSSYEQYF.